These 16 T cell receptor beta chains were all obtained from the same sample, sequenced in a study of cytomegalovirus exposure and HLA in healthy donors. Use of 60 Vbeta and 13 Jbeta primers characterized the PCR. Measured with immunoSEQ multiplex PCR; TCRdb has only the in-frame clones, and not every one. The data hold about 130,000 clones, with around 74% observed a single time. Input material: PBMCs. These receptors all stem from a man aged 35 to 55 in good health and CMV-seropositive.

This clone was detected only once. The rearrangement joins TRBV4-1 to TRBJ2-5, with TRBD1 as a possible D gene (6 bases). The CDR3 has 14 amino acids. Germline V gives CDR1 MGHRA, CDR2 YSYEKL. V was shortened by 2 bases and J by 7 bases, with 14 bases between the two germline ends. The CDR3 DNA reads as TGCGCCAGCAGCCAACGGCCAGGGGAAGGGACCCAGTACTTC. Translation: CASSQRPGEGTQYF.

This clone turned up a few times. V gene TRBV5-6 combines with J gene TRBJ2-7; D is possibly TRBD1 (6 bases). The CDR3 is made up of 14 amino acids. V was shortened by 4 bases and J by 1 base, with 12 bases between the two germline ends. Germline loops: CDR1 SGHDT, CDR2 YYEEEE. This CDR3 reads CASSLTGKSYEQYF. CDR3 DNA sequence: TGTGCCAGCAGCCTCACAGGGAAGTCCTACGAGCAGTACTTC.

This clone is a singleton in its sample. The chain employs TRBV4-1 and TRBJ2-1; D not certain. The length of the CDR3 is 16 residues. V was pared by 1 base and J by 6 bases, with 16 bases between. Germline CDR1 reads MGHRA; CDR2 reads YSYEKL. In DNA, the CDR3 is TGCGCCAGCAGCCAAGCCGCGAAGGAGTATGGCAATGAGCAGTTCTTC. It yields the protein CASSQAAKEYGNEQFF.

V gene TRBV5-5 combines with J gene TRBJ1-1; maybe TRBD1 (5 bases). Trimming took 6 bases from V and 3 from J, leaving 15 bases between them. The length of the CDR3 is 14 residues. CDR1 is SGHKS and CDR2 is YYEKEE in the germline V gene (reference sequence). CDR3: CASKRGDSDTEAFF. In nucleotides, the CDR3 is TGTGCCAGCAAGCGGGGAGACAGCGACACTGAAGCTTTCTTT. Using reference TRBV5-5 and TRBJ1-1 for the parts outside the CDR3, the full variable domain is DAGVTQSPTHLIKTRGQQVTLRCSPISGHKSVSWYQQVLGQGPQFIFQYYEKEERGRGNFPDRFSARQFPNYSSELNVNALLLGDSALYLCASKRGDSDTEAFFGQGTRLTVV.

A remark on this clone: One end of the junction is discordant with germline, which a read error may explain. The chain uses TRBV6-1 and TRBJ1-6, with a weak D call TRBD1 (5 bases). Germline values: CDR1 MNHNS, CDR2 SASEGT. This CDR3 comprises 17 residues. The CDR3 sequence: CASSERTPSYYNPPLHF. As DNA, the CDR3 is TGTGCCAGCAGTGAGAGGACACCATCTTACTATAATCCACCCCTCCACTTT.

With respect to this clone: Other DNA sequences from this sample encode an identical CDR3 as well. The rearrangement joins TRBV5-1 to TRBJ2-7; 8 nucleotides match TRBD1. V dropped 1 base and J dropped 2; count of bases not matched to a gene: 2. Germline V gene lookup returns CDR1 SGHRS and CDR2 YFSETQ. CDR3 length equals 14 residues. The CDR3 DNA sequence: TGCGCCAGCAGCTTGAGGACAGGGACCTACGAGCAGTACTTC. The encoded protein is CASSLRTGTYEQYF.

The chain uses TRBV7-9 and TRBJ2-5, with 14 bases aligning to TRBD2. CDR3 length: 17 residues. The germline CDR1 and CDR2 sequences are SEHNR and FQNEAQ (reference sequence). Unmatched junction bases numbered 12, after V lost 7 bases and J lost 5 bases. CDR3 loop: CASTHPTSGRGEETQYF. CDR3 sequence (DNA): TGTGCCAGCACCCACCCGACTAGCGGGAGGGGAGAGGAGACCCAGTACTTC.

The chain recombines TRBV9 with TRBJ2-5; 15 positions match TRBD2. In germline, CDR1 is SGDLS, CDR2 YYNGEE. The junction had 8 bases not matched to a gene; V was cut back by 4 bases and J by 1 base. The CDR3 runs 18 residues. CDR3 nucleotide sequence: TGTGCCAGCAGCACACGGACTAGCGGGGGGGCTCTCCAAGAGACCCAGTACTTC. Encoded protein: CASSTRTSGGALQETQYF.

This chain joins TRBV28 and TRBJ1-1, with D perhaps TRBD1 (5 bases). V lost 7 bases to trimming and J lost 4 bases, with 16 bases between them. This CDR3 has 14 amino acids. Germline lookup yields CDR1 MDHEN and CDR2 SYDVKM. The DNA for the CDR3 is TGTGCCAGCACTATGGACACACTTCCCACTGAAGCTTTCTTT. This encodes CASTMDTLPTEAFF.

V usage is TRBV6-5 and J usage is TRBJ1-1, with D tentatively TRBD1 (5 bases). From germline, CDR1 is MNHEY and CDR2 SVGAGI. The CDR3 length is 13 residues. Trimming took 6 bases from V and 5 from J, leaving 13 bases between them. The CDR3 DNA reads TGTGCCAGCAGCCCCGGGGGTTATACTGAAGCTTTCTTT. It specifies CASSPGGYTEAFF.

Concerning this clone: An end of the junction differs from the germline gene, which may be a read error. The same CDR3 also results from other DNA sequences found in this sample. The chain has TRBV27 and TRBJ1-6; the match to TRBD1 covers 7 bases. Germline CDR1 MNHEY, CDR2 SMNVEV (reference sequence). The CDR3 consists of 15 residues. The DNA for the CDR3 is TGTGCCAGCAGTTCCCAGGACAGGCCTGATTCACCCCTCCATTTT. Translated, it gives CASSSQDRPDSPLHF.

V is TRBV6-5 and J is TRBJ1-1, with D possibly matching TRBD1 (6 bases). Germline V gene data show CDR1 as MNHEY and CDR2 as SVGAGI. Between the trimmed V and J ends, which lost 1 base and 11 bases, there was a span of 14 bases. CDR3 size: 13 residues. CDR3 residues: CASSYWQGRSAFF. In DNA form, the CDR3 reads TGTGCCAGCAGTTACTGGCAGGGGCGATCGGCTTTCTTT.

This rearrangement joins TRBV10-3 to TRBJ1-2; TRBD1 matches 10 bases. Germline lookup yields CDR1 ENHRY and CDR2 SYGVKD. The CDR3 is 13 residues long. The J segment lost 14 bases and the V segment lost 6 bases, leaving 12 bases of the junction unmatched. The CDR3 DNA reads TGTGCCATCAGCCATGGGACAGGGGATGCTGGGACCTTC. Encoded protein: CAISHGTGDAGTF.

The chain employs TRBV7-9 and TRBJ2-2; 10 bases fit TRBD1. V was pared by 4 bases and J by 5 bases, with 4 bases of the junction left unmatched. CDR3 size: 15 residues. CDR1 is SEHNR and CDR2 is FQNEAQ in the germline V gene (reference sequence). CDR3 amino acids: CASSSWTGGTGELFF. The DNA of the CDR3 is TGTGCCAGCAGCTCATGGACAGGGGGTACCGGGGAGCTGTTTTTT. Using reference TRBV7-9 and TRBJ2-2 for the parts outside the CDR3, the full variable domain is DTGVSQNPRHKITKRGQNVTFRCDPISEHNRLYWYRQTLGQGPEFLTYFQNEAQLEKSRLLSDRFSAERPKGSFSTLEIQRTEQGDSAMYLCASSSWTGGTGELFFGEGSRLTVL.

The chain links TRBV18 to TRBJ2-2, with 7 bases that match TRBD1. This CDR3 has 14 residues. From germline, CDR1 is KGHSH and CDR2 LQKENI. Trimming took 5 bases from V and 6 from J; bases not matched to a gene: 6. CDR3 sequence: CASSKTGISGELFF. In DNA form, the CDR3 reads TGTGCCAGCTCAAAGACAGGGATATCCGGGGAGCTGTTTTTT. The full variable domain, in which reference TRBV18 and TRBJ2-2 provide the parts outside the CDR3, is NAGVMQNPRHLVRRRGQEARLRCSPMKGHSHVYWYRQLPEEGLKFMVYLQKENIIDESGMPKERFSAEFPKEGPSILRIQQVVRGDSAAYFCASSKTGISGELFFGEGSRLTVL.

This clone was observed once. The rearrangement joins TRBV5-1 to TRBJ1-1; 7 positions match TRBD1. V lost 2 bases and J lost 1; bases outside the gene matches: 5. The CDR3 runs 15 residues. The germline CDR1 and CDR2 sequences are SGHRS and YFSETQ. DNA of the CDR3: TGCGCCAGCAGCTTCAGGGGACAGCAGAACACTGAAGCTTTCTTT. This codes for CASSFRGQQNTEAFF.